Listed here is a single T cell receptor beta chain. Only a few counts were recorded for this clonotype. Its antigen remains unidentified. No base-level quality is on record; no much larger clone is a single base apart. The CDR3 covers 16 residues, taking in both the cysteine and the phenylalanine. Only CDR3 DNA remains: 48 bases, in frame from the first base. CDR1 is given as WNHNN and CDR2 as SYGVQD, both from the germline V gene (reference sequence). V trim: 3 bases; J trim: 6 bases; unmatched bases: 11. The data were taken from a study of T cells in Graves' hyperthyroidism and ophthalmopathy (dated by TCRdb to the late 2010s). Study-wide context: TCR V-J signatures able to tell the groups apart were searched for in a discovery cohort of 90 to 100 patients, of whom fewer than 45 had Graves' ophthalmopathy and under 65 had stable Graves' hyperthyroidism. Prospective prediction of ophthalmopathy was tested in an independent validation cohort consisting of some 19 hyperthyroidism patients and approximately 16 patients who later progressed to ophthalmopathy. The 100 discovery patients were divided at random into training and test sets in a 7:3 ratio. In about 6 Graves' hyperthyroidism patients, the study also compared T-cell repertoires from thyroid tissue with T-cell repertoires from blood. Once sampling was done, hyperthyroidism patients were given methimazole at a starting dose of 30 mg daily, whereas ophthalmopathy patients were given high-dose intravenous methylprednisolone. The paper describes TCR Vbeta CDR3 sequencing of around 140 peripheral blood samples, made up of 43 ophthalmopathy patients, 70 to 75 hyperthyroidism patients and about 17 progressor patients. Overall study results and their limits: A model built on a 13 V-J signature distinguished ophthalmopathy from stable hyperthyroidism, reaching 87.88% sensitivity and under 84% specificity in cross-validation and 80%/75% in testing. Sample size was not statistically predetermined, and blinding of investigators to group allocation was not performed. In validation, the model predicted progression to ophthalmopathy with 55% to 71% sensitivity and roughly 75% specificity, a median of 6.5 months before onset. Most expanded thyroid clonotypes (frequency above 0.001) were also detected in blood, suggesting blood repertoires may reflect thyroid immune responses.

Any patient with an uncontrolled infection, another autoimmune disease, pregnancy or lactation was excluded. Clinical symptoms, serum thyroxine and TRAb, thyroid ultrasound, and orbital computed tomography formed the basis for the diagnoses. Total RNA was extracted with Trizol reagent, and quality was checked on an Agilent 2100 Bioanalyzer. The TCR beta CDR3 regions were amplified from the RNA transcripts. The TCR CDR3 was subjected to a first round of RT-PCR using the HTBI primer set and the Qiagen OneStep RT-PCR kit. Libraries were constructed in a second round of multiplex PCR, after which size selection and purification were performed. Sequencing of the libraries was done on an Illumina HiSeq2000 using paired-end 100 bp reads. The study's own analysis went as follows. SOAPnuke was used to process the raw data, throwing out any read that contained adapters or uncalled bases, had a mean Phred below 15, or lacked an exact constant-primer or identifier match. High-quality paired reads were merged with COPE v1.2.5, and unique nucleotide sequences were defined as clonotypes. MiTCR v1.1 was used to align the clonotypes against IMGT TRBV, TRBD and TRBJ reference segments. Analysis was restricted to V-J combinations with a frequency above 0.0001, which covered roughly 99% of repertoires. The TCS score was defined as F50 (clonal expansion) divided by E x V (chaos), with BLOSUM62-based TCRdist calculated between CDR3 peptides within each V-J. Welch's t-statistics and random forest reduced several hundred V-J features to about 13, which were used in a naive Bayes classifier (R e1071). Thyroid-blood repertoire similarity was quantified with the Morisita-Horn index. Clones were called with MiXCR by TCRdb after fastp trimmed the public reads at Q25, and only in-frame beta chains were retained. Rows matching on CDR3 protein sequence are summarized as one entry with the most common DNA and genes. The V and J calls here are based on TCRdb, not the publication. The sample has approximately 510,000 distinct CDR3 sequences on record, about 45% of them singletons. Roughly 45% of the sample lies in the top ten.

The sample consisted of peripheral blood or thyroid tissue (not recorded which). In this chain, TRBV10-1 is recombined with TRBJ1-5; TRBD1 matches 7 bases in the middle. The sequence came from an adult woman with Graves' disease, either hyperthyroidism or ophthalmopathy (not recorded which). CDR3 loop: CASSEGGRAEGQPQHF. The nucleotide sequence reads as follows: TGCGCCAGCAGTGAAGGGGGCAGGGCGGAGGGTCAGCCCCAGCATTTT.